The source of this TCR beta chain is a study of spatial heterogeneity in lung cancer. Study context: For the average unique TCR and UMI combination, more than 8.5 occurrences appeared in raw reads.

CDR3 length: 15 amino acids. Trimming took off 0 bases at V and 4 bases at J, with 10 bases between the two ends. Germline CDR1 and CDR2: MGHRA and YSYEKL. This clonotype occurred many times. All TCR cDNA molecules were individually tagged with a unique molecular identifier. MiXCR, run by TCRdb on the 5' RACE reads, gives a single entry per CDR3 protein. The table records some 9,300 distinct CDR3 sequences, approximately 6.3% of them present only once. Specified time point: sample taken at primary tumor resection. The study sequenced unsorted whole RNA from tumor, nontumor lung or frozen PBMC. This sequence originates from a male donor with early-stage non-small cell lung cancer. The material was normal lung tissue next to the tumor, obtained at surgery. This chain links TRBV4-1 with TRBJ2-1; either TRBD1 or TRBD2 may fit D (5 bases each). This CDR3 is CASSQEGTAYNEQFF. The CDR3 DNA follows: TGCGCCAGCAGCCAAGAAGGGACCGCATACAATGAGCAGTTCTTC.